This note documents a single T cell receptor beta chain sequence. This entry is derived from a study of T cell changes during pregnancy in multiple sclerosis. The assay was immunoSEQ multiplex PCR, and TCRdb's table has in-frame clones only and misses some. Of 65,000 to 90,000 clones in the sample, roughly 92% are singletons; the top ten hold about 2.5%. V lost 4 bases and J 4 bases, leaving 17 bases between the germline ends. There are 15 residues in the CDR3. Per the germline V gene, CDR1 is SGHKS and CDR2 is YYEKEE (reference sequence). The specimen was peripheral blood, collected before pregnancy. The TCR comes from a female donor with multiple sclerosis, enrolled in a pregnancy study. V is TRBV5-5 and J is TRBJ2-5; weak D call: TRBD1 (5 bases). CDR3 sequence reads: CASSPQTGWVETQYF. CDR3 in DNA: TGTGCCAGCAGCCCCCAAACAGGTTGGGTAGAGACCCAGTACTTC. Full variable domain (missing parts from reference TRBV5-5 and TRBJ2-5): DAGVTQSPTHLIKTRGQQVTLRCSPISGHKSVSWYQQVLGQGPQFIFQYYEKEERGRGNFPDRFSARQFPNYSSELNVNALLLGDSALYLCASSPQTGWVETQYFGPGTRLLVL.